This T cell receptor beta chain is drawn from a study of blood T cell repertoires in COVID-19. This CDR3 region has 13 residues. The germline V gene has CDR1 SEHNR and CDR2 FQNEAQ (reference sequence). Trimming took off 5 bases at V and 4 bases at J, with 8 bases between the two ends. Sequenced by immunoSEQ multiplex PCR; TCRdb stores in-frame clones only, minus some. Among 200,000 to 250,000 clones listed, around 90% were seen once. This TCR derives from a woman aged 25 to 39 with acute COVID-19. The sample consisted of PBMCs or T cells enriched from blood (not recorded which). The rearrangement joins TRBV7-9 to TRBJ2-2, with a tentative D call TRBD1 (5 bases). The CDR3 bases are TGTGCCAGCAGCGCGACAGTCACCGGGGAGCTGTTTTTT. Translating it yields CASSATVTGELFF.